These 7 T cell receptor beta chains share one sample of origin, sequenced in a study of neurological immune-mediated disorders. TCRdb ran MiXCR on the 5' RACE reads and lists one entry per CDR3 protein. The sample yields around 94,000 distinct CDR3 sequences, roughly 4% seen once. Material for sequencing was PBMCs. These receptors came from a young woman with multiple sclerosis.

This clonotype was detected ten times or more. The CDR3 DNA follows: TGCGCCAGCAGCTTGGAGGGACTAGCGACCCACAATGAGCAGTTCTTC. It is translated as CASSLEGLATHNEQFF. V usage is TRBV5-1 and J usage is TRBJ2-1; the match to TRBD2 covers 10 bases. Germline assignment: CDR1 SGHRS and CDR2 YFSETQ. V was pared by 0 bases and J by 5 bases, with 5 bases of the junction left unmatched. The CDR3 contains 16 residues.

This clonotype was observed many times. The chain joins TRBV6-2 or TRBV6-3 to TRBJ2-5; no firm D call. V was pared by 0 bases and J by 2 bases, with 4 bases between. The germline V gene has CDR1 MNHEY and CDR2 SVGEGT. This CDR3 is 13 amino acids long. This chain's CDR3 is CASSYSEQETQYF. The CDR3 DNA reads TGTGCCAGCAGTTACTCCGAGCAAGAGACCCAGTACTTC.

A word on this clonotype: An end of the junction differs from the germline gene, which may be a read error. The chain links TRBV11-2 to TRBJ1-2; D remains ambiguous. This CDR3 comprises 12 residues. Germline CDR1 SGHAT, CDR2 FQNNGV. Here the CDR3 DNA reads TGTGTCAGCAGCCGCGATGGCTATGGCTACACCTTC. Its translation: CVSSRDGYGYTF.

In this sample, this clonotype turned up many times. This chain joins TRBV5-1 and TRBJ2-3; TRBD2 aligns across 15 bases. The CDR3 is made up of 18 amino acids. With 6 bases clipped from V and 9 bases from J, the junction kept 17 bases outside the gene matches. Germline assignment: CDR1 SGHRS and CDR2 YFSETQ. CDR3 DNA sequence: TGCGCCAGCAAGACAGGGGCGAGGACTAGCGGGGGGGCCTTGACGCAGTATTTT. Translation gives CASKTGARTSGGALTQYF.

Many counts were recorded for this clonotype. The chain employs TRBV4-3 and TRBJ2-7; D gene ambiguous. This CDR3 has 13 residues. Germline assignment: CDR1 LGHNA and CDR2 YSLEER. Trimming removed 4 bases at V and 4 bases at J, with 11 bases between. The CDR3 loop is CASSPPGSYEQYF. The CDR3 nucleotides read TGCGCCAGCAGCCCACCTGGGTCGTACGAGCAGTACTTC.

This clonotype turned up a few times. The rearrangement links TRBV6-2 or TRBV6-3 to TRBJ2-1, with 8 bases fitting TRBD1. V lost 4 bases and J lost 4; bases outside the gene matches: 6. CDR3 length: 15 residues. Germline V lookup: CDR1 MNHEY, CDR2 SVGEGT. The DNA of the CDR3 is TGTGCCAGCAGTTGGTCCGGGACAGGTTACAATGAGCAGTTCTTC. The encoded protein is CASSWSGTGYNEQFF.

This clonotype has ten or more counts. The J gene is TRBJ2-5, the V gene TRBV20-1; 9 bases fit TRBD2. Trimming cost V 2 bases and J 0 bases; bases outside gene matches: 19. This CDR3 is built from 20 residues. From germline, CDR1 is DFQATT and CDR2 SNEGSKA (reference sequence). In DNA, the CDR3 is TGCAGTGCTAGATGCCTTGACAGCGGGGGGTTTACGACCGACCAAGAGACCCAGTACTTC. Encoded protein: CSARCLDSGGFTTDQETQYF.